These 19 T cell receptor beta chains came from one sample sequenced in a study of Graves' ophthalmopathy and Graves' hyperthyroidism. TCR beta CDR3 amplification used RNA transcripts. After a first-round RT-PCR with HTBI primers, a second-round multiplex PCR was run. TCRdb fed the multiplex PCR reads into MiXCR, producing one record per CDR3 protein. This sample has about 210,000 distinct CDR3 sequences, with 25% to 35% found just once. What was sequenced was peripheral blood. These receptors all come from a man aged 45-60 years with Graves' ophthalmopathy.

The rearrangement links TRBV6-1 to TRBJ2-7, with D hard to call. CDR1 is MNHNS and CDR2 is SASEGT in the germline V gene. The CDR3 length is 13 residues. With 7 bases removed from V and 4 bases from J, the gap between germline ends came to 14 bases. The DNA for the CDR3 is TGTGCCAGCAAATCGATCAAGGGTTACGAGCAGTACTTC. Protein product: CASKSIKGYEQYF.

This clonotype was observed many times. One end of the junction varies from germline; a read error may be responsible. CDR3 nucleotide sequence: TGTGCCAGCAGATACTCTGAGACGGGACTCTACGAGCAGTACTTC. Translating it yields CASRYSETGLYEQYF. This chain uses TRBV6-2 or TRBV6-3 with TRBJ2-7; TRBD2 might be the D (6 bases). The length of the CDR3 is 15 residues. CDR1 is MNHEY, CDR2 SVGEGT, per germline.

This clonotype showed up many times. The chain recombines TRBV7-9 with TRBJ1-2, with a possible D match to TRBD1 (5 bases). V was shortened by 1 base and J by 1 base, with 10 bases between the two germline ends. This CDR3 is 15 amino acids long. CDR1 is SEHNR and CDR2 is FQNEAQ in the germline V gene (reference sequence). CDR3 amino acids: CASSLGDGNNYGYTF. DNA for the CDR3: TGTGCCAGCAGCTTAGGGGACGGAAATAACTATGGCTACACCTTC.

This clonotype has at least ten counts. As DNA, the CDR3 is TGTGCCAGCCGGCTAGCGGCCTCCTACGAGCAGTACTTC. Its protein is CASRLAASYEQYF. This sequence joins TRBV7-2 and TRBJ2-7, with TRBD2 matching over 7 bases. V was pared by 8 bases and J by 0 bases, with 4 bases of the junction left unmatched. Germline CDR1 is SGHTA and CDR2 is FQGNSA. The length of the CDR3 is 13 residues.

This sequence joins TRBV6-5 and TRBJ2-7; D might be TRBD2 (6 bases). Per germline, CDR1 MNHEY and CDR2 SVGAGI. CDR3 length: 15 amino acids. V was pared by 0 bases and J by 3 bases, with 12 bases between. The CDR3 region is CASSYSWGSGYEQYF. CDR3 DNA: TGTGCCAGCAGTTACTCGTGGGGTAGCGGCTACGAGCAGTACTTC.

The CDR3 DNA sequence: TGTGCCAGCACCCCAATCCCCTTTCGCGGGCCCCCTGAAGCTTTCTTT. This sequence encodes CASTPIPFRGPPEAFF. This rearrangement joins TRBV12-3 or TRBV12-4 to TRBJ1-1, with D unclear. The V and J ends lost 7 bases and 6 bases respectively, with 24 bases between them. There are 16 residues in the CDR3.

This clonotype was picked up many times. This chain joins TRBV19 and TRBJ1-5; D is ambiguous. The V gene's germline CDR1 is LNHDA and CDR2 SQIVND (reference sequence). V lost 5 bases and J lost 5, with 7 bases in between. CDR3 length: 12 residues. CDR3: CASSHRYQPQHF. The DNA for the CDR3 is TGTGCCAGTAGTCACAGATATCAGCCCCAGCATTTT.

This clonotype was recorded many times. The J gene is TRBJ1-2, the V gene TRBV7-9; a possible D gene is TRBD1 (5 bases). Germline CDR1 is SEHNR and CDR2 is FQNEAQ (reference sequence). The germline V and J ends were trimmed by 5 bases and 9 bases, with 16 bases remaining between them. The CDR3 loop spans 13 amino acids. This CDR3 is CASSTGTGHSYTF. CDR3 sequence (DNA): TGTGCCAGCAGCACCGGGACCGGCCACAGCTACACCTTC. Looking up the rest from reference TRBV7-9 and TRBJ1-2 gives the full variable domain: DTGVSQNPRHKITKRGQNVTFRCDPISEHNRLYWYRQTLGQGPEFLTYFQNEAQLEKSRLLSDRFSAERPKGSFSTLEIQRTEQGDSAMYLCASSTGTGHSYTFGSGTRLTVV.

This clonotype showed up many times. This sequence joins TRBV6-5 and TRBJ1-1; the D is unclear. V lost 5 bases to trimming and J lost 1 base, with 11 bases between them. The germline V gene encodes CDR1 MNHEY and CDR2 SVGAGI. The length of the CDR3 is 14 residues. CDR3 bases: TGTGCCAGCAGTCCCCTGATACCGAACACTGAAGCTTTCTTT. Its translation: CASSPLIPNTEAFF.

The table lists this clonotype with many counts. The V and J genes are TRBV28 and TRBJ2-7; TRBD1 aligns across 7 bases. This CDR3 contains 14 residues. Germline V gene sequence: CDR1 MDHEN, CDR2 SYDVKM. Trimming took 7 bases from V and 2 from J; bases not matched to a gene: 8. The CDR3 DNA reads as TGTGCCAGCACCTTGACAGGGACCCCCTACGAGCAGTACTTC. Translated, it gives CASTLTGTPYEQYF.

At least ten counts were recorded for this clonotype. The chain joins TRBV29-1 to TRBJ1-1; no reliable D call. Germline-derived CDR1 and CDR2 are SQVTM and ANQGSEA. Deletions cut 0 bases from V and 1 base from J, with 3 bases between. The CDR3 loop spans 12 amino acids. The CDR3 here is CSVEDPNTEAFF. CDR3 DNA: TGCAGCGTTGAAGACCCGAACACTGAAGCTTTCTTT.

This clonotype was counted at least ten times. V gene TRBV19 combines with J gene TRBJ1-5; D not resolved. The CDR3 runs 15 residues. Trimming removed 3 bases from V and 0 bases from J, with 9 bases in between. Looked up from germline, CDR1 is LNHDA and CDR2 is SQIVND (reference sequence). This chain's CDR3 is CASSMSGNSNQPQHF. The CDR3 DNA reads as TGTGCCAGTAGTATGTCAGGCAATAGCAATCAGCCCCAGCATTTT. Combining the CDR3 with reference TRBV19 and TRBJ1-5 gives the whole variable domain DGGITQSPKYLFRKEGQNVTLSCEQNLNHDAMYWYRQDPGQGLRLIYYSQIVNDFQKGDIAEGYSVSREKKESFPLTVTSAQKNPTAFYLCASSMSGNSNQPQHFGDGTRLSIL.

This clonotype was seen at least ten times. The V call is TRBV20-1, the J call TRBJ2-2; 8 bases match TRBD1. This CDR3 region has 14 residues. The trim removed 5 bases at V and 4 bases at J, leaving 6 bases unmatched. Germline loops: CDR1 DFQATT, CDR2 SNEGSKA (reference sequence). CDR3 DNA sequence: TGCAGTGCTCTTCAGGGGGCGAGCACCGGGGAGCTGTTTTTT. It is translated as CSALQGASTGELFF.

This clonotype was seen repeatedly, ten times or more. This rearrangement joins TRBV2 to TRBJ2-7, with D possibly being TRBD2 (5 bases). The CDR3 covers 14 residues. The germline gives CDR1 SNHLY, CDR2 FYNNEI. V was clipped by 6 bases and J by 2 bases, with 14 bases between them. CDR3 amino acids: CASSRAAGTYEQYF. Written as DNA, the CDR3 is TGTGCCAGCAGCCGCGCGGCCGGGACCTACGAGCAGTACTTC.

This chain uses TRBV2 with TRBJ2-2; 11 bases fit TRBD2. The CDR3 covers 21 residues. Trimming took 0 bases from V and 3 from J; bases not matched to a gene: 15. Germline values: CDR1 SNHLY, CDR2 FYNNEI. CDR3 residues: CASSEAVWSGTSGAHTGELFF. Here the CDR3 DNA reads TGTGCCAGCAGTGAAGCGGTGTGGTCCGGGACTAGCGGAGCCCACACCGGGGAGCTGTTTTTT.

This chain joins TRBV6-5 and TRBJ1-6; no reliable D call. The CDR3 length is 16 residues. The ends were cut back, 2 bases at V and 2 bases at J, with 10 bases in the middle. Germline CDR1 MNHEY, CDR2 SVGAGI. CDR3 nucleotides: TGTGCCAGCAGTTACCGGCGACAAACCTATAATTCACCCCTCCACTTT. Its translation: CASSYRRQTYNSPLHF.

This clonotype was counted many times. J is TRBJ2-2 and V is TRBV10-3; perhaps TRBD2 as D (5 bases). This CDR3 contains 11 residues. Germline CDR1 reads ENHRY; CDR2 reads SYGVKD. The V end was cut by 9 bases, the J end by 5 bases, with 7 bases between. CDR3 amino acids: CAIRGTGELFF. The CDR3 DNA follows: TGTGCCATAAGAGGGACCGGGGAGCTGTTTTTT.

The V and J genes are TRBV6-5 and TRBJ1-1, with D perhaps TRBD1 (6 bases). Germline V CDR1 and CDR2: MNHEY, SVGAGI. Deletions cut 4 bases from V and 10 bases from J, with 10 bases between. The CDR3 is 11 amino acids. In nucleotides, the CDR3 is TGTGCCAGCAGTTGCCCGGACAGAGCTTTCTTT. Protein product: CASSCPDRAFF.

This clonotype was counted many times. The rearrangement uses TRBV7-2 and TRBJ1-5; D call uncertain. In germline, CDR1 is SGHTA, CDR2 FQGNSA. The germline V and J ends were trimmed by 1 base and 0 bases, with 10 bases remaining between them. This CDR3 has 16 amino acids. The CDR3: CASSLVPDPSNQPQHF. The CDR3 DNA reads as TGTGCCAGCAGCTTAGTTCCAGACCCTAGCAATCAGCCCCAGCATTTT.